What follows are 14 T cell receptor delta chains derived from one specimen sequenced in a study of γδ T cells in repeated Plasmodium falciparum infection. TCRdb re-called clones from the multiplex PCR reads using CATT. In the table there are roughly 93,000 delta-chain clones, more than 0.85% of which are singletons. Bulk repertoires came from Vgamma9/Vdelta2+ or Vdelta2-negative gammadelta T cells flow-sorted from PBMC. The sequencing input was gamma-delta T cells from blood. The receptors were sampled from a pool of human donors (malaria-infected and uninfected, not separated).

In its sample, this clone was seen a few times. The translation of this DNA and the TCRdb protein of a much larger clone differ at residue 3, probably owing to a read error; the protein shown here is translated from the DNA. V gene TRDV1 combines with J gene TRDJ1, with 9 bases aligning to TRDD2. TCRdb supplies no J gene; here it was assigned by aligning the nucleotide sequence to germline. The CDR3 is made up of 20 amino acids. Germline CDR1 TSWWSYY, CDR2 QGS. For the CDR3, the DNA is TGTGCTCCTGGGGATCCTTGCGCCTTCCTACGTAGCGCGTACACCGATAAACTCATCTTT. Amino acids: CAPGDPCAFLRSAYTDKLIF.

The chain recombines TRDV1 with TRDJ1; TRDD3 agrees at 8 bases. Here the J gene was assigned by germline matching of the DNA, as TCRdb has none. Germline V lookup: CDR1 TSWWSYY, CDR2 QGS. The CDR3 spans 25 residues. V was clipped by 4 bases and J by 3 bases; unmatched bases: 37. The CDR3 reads CALGGTPDPTILGGPGKDPSDKLIF. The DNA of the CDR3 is TGTGCTCTTGGGGGCACGCCGGATCCTACCATACTGGGGGGCCCAGGTAAGGACCCCTCCGATAAACTCATCTTT.

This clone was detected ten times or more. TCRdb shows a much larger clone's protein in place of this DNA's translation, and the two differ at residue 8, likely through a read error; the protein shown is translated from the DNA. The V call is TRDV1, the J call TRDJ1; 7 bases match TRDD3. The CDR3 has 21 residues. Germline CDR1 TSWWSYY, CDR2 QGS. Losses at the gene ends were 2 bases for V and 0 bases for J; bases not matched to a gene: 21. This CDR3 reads CALGEISCYWGTERDTDKLIF. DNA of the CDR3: TGTGCTCTTGGGGAAATTTCCTGCTACTGGGGAACAGAGAGGGACACCGATAAACTCATCTTT.

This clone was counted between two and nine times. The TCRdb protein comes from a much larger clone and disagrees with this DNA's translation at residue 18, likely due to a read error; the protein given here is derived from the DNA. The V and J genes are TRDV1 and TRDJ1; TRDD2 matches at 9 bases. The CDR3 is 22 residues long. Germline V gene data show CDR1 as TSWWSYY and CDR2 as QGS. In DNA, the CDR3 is TGTGCTCTTGGGGCCTTGGCCTTCCTACAATTTCTCCGGGGAGGGTCGACCGTTAAACTCATCTTT. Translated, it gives CALGALAFLQFLRGGSTVKLIF.

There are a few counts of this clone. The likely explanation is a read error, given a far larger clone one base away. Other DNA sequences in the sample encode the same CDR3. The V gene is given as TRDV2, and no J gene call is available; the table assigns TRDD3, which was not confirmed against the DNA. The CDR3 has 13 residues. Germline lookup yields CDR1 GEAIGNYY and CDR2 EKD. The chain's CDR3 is CACDLLGDHKLIF. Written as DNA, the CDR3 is TGTGCCTGTGATTTACTGGGGGATCATAAACTTATCTTT.

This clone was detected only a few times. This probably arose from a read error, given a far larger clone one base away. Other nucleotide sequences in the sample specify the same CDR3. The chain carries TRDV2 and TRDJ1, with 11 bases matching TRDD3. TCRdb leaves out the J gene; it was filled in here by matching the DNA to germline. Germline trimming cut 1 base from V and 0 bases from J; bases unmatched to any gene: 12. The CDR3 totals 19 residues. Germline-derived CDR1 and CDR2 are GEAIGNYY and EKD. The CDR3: CACDTLVLGDRGDTDKLIF. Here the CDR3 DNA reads TGTGCCTGTGACACTCTCGTACTGGGGGATAGGGGAGACACCGATAAACTCATCTTT.

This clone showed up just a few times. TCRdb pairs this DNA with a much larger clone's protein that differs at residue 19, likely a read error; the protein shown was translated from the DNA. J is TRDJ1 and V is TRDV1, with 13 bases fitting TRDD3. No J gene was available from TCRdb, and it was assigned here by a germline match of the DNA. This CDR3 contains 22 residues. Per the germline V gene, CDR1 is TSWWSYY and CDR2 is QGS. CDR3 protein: CALGDRKPVPYWGIRVTDRLIF. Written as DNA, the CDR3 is TGTGCTCTTGGGGACCGAAAACCCGTCCCGTACTGGGGGATACGGGTTACCGATAGACTCATCTTT.

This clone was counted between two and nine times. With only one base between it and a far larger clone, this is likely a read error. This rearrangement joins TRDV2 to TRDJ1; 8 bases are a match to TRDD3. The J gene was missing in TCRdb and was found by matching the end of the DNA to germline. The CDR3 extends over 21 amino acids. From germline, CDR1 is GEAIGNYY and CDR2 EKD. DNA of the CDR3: TGTGCCTGTGACCCACGGGGGGGGACGGTACTGGGGGGACTGGACACCGACAAACTCATCTTT. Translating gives CACDPRGGTVLGGLDTDKLIF.

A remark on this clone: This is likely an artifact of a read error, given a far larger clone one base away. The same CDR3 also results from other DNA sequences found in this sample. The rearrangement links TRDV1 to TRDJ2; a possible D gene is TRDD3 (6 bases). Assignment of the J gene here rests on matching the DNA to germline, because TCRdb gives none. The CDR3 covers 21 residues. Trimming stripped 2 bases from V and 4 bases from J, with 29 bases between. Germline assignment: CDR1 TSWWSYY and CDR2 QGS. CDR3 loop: CALGEESYHEMGKGETAQLFF. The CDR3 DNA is TGTGCTCTTGGGGAAGAGTCGTACCATGAAATGGGCAAGGGGGAGACAGCACAACTCTTCTTT.

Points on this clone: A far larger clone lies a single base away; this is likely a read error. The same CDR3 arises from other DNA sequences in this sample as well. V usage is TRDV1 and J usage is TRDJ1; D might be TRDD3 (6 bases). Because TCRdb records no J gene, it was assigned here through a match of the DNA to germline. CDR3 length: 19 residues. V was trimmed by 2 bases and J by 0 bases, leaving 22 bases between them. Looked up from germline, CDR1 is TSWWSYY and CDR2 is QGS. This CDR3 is CALGETLQLGGLYTDKLIF. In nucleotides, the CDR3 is TGTGCTCTTGGGGAAACTCTCCAACTGGGAGGCCTGTACACCGATAAACTCATCTTT.

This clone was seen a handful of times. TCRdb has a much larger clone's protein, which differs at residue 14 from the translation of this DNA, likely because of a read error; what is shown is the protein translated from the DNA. The CDR3 loop reads CACDTVMMGDTNTNKLIF. CDR3 sequence (DNA): TGTGCCTGTGACACCGTAATGATGGGGGATACAAACACCAATAAACTCATCTTT. The chain combines TRDV2 with TRDJ1, with 10 bases fitting TRDD3. Germline V CDR1 and CDR2: GEAIGNYY, EKD. This CDR3 has 18 amino acids.

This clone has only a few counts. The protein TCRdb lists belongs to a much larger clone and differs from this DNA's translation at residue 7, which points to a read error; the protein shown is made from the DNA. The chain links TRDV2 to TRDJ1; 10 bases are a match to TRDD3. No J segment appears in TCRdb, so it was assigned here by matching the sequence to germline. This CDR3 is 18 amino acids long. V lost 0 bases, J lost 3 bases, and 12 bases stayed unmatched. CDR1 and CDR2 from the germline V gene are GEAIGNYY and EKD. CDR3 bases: TGTGCCTGTGACACCGTCGACGGGGGATACGGTGTTTCCGATAAACTCATCTTT. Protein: CACDTVDGGYGVSDKLIF.

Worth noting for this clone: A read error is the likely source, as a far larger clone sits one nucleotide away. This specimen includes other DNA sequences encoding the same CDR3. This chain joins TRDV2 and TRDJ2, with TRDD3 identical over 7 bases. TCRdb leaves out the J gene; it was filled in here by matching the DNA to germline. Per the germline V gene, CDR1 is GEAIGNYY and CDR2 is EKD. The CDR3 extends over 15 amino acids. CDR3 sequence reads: CACDTGGSEKAQLFF. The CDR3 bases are TGTGCCTGCGACACCGGGGGATCGGAAAAAGCACAACTCTTCTTT.

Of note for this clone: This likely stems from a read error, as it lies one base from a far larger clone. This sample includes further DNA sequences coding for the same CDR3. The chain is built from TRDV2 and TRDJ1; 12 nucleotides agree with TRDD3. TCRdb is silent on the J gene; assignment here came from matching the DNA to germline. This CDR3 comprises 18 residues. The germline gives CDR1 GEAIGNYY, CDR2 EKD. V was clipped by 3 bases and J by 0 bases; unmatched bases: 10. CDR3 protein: CACDPLLGDTGYTDKLIF. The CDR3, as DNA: TGTGCCTGTGACCCCTTACTGGGGGATACAGGGTACACCGATAAACTCATCTTT.